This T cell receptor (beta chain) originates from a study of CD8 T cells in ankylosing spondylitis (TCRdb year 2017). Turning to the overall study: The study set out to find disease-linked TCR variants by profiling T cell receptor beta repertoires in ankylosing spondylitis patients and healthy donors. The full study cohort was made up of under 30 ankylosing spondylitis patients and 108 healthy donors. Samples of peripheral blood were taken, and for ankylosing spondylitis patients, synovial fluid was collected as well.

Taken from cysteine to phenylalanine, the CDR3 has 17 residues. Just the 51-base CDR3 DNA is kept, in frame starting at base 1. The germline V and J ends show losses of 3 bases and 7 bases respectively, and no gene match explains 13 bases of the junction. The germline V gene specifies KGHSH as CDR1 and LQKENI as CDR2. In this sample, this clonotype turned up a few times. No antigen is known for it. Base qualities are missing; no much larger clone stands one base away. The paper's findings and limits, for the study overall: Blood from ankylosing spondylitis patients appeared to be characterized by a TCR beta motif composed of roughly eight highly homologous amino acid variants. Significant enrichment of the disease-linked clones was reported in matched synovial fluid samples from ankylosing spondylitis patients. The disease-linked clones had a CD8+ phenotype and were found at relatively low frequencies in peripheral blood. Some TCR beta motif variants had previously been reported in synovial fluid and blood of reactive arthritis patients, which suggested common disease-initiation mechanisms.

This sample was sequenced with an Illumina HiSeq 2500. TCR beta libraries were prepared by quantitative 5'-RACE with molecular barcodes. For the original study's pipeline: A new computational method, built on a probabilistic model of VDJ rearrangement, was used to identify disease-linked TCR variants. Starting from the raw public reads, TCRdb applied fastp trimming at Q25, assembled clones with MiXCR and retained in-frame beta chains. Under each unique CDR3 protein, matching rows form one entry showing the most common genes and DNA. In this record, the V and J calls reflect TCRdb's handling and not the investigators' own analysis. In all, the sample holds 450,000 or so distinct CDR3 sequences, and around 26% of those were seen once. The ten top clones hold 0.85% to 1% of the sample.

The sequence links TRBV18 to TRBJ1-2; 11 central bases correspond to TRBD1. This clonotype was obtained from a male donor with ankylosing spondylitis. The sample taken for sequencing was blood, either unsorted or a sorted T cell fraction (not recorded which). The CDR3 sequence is CASSPRTGGAVGGGYTF. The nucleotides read TGTGCCAGCTCACCCCGGACAGGGGGCGCAGTTGGTGGTGGCTACACCTTC.